This TCR beta chain was obtained from a study of T cell responses to AZD1222 COVID-19 vaccine. Notes on the study in general: Donor demographics were predominantly white British with a female majority; clonal diversity may be underestimated.

Assay: immunoSEQ multiplex PCR; the TCRdb copy retains only in-frame clones and omits some. The table lists 70,000 or so clones, roughly 86% of them singletons. To note about this clone: Its antigen is not identified.

V lost 6 bases, J lost 4 bases, and 15 bases lay in between. CDR1 is MNHEY, CDR2 SVGAGI, per germline. The CDR3 length is 14 residues. The sequence was collected from an adult in good health. The chain links TRBV6-5 to TRBJ2-5; tentatively, D is TRBD2 (7 bases). The source was peripheral blood, collected on day 0 of AZD1222 vaccination. The CDR3 DNA reads TGTGCCAGCAGGGGTTCGGGGGGCGGAGAGACCCAGTACTTC. It specifies CASRGSGGGETQYF.